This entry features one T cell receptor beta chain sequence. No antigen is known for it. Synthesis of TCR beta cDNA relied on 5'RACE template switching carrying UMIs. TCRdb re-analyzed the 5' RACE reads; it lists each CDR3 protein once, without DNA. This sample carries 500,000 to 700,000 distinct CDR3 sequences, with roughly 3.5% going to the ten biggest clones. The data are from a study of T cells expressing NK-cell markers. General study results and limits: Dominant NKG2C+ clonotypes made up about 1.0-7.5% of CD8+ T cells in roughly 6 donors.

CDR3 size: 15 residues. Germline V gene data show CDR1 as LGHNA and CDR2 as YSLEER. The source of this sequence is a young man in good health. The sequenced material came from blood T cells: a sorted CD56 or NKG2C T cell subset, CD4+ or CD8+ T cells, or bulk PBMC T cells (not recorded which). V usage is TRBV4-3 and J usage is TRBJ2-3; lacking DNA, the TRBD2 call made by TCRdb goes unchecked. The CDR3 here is CASSRDSGFTDTQYF.